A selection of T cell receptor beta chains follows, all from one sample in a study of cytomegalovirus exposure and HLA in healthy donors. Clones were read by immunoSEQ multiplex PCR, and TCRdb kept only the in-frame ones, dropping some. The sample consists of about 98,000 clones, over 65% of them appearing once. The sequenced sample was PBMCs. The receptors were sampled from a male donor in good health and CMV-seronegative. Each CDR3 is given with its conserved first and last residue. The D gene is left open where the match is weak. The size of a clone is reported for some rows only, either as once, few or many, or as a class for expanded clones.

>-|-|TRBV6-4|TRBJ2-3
CASSPLASTDTQYF
TGTGCCAGCAGTCCCCTCGCGAGCACAGATACGCAGTATTTT
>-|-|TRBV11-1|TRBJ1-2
CASSQLGYGYTF
TGTGCCAGCAGCCAACTCGGCTATGGCTACACCTTC
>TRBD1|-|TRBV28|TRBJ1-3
CASARQGTSGNTIYF
TGTGCCAGCGCTCGACAGGGGACCTCTGGAAACACCATATATTTT
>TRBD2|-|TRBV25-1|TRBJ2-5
CASSEREGRETQYF
TGTGCCAGCAGTGAAAGGGAGGGCCGGGAGACCCAGTACTTC
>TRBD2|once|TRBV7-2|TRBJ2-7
CASTKGTSENYEQYF
TGTGCCAGCACCAAAGGGACTAGCGAAAACTACGAGCAGTACTTC
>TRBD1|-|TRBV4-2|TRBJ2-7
CASHPGDRASYEQYF
TGTGCCAGCCACCCCGGGGACAGGGCCTCCTACGAGCAGTACTTC
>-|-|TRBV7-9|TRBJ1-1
CSSSSRLFEAFF
TGTTCCAGCAGCTCTCGACTGTTTGAAGCTTTCTTT
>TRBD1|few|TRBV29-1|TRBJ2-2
CSVMGQGGTGELFF
TGCAGCGTTATGGGACAGGGTGGCACCGGGGAGCTGTTTTTT
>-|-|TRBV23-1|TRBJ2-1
CASSQIRPYNEQFF
TGCGCCAGCAGTCAAATCAGGCCCTACAATGAGCAGTTCTTC
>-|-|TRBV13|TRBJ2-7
CASSLEARQALNEQYF
TGTGCCAGCAGCTTAGAGGCGCGACAGGCTCTCAACGAGCAGTACTTC
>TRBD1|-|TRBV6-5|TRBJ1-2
CASSYDGGRGTYGYPF
TGTGCCAGCAGTTACGATGGGGGCAGGGGGACCTATGGCTACCCCTTC
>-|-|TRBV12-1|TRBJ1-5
CASSPAEGQNVSNQPQHF
TGTGCCAGCAGCCCCGCGGAGGGCCAAAACGTTAGCAATCAGCCCCAGCATTTT
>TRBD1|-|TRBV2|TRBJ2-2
CASSRDRAWGTGELFF
TGTGCCAGCAGCAGGGACAGGGCCTGGGGCACCGGGGAGCTGTTTTTT
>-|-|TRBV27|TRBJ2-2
CASSLSPREVPGELFF
TGTGCCAGCAGTTTATCGCCCAGGGAGGTTCCCGGGGAGCTGTTTTTT
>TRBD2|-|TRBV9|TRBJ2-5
CASSGTSGGETQYF
TGTGCCAGCAGCGGAACTAGCGGGGGGGAGACCCAGTACTTC
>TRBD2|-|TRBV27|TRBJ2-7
CASNSGGGYEQYF
TGTGCCAGCAACAGCGGGGGGGGTTACGAGCAGTACTTC
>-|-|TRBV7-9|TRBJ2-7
CASSPRAGISYEQYF
TGTGCCAGCAGCCCCCGGGCGGGCATCTCCTACGAGCAGTACTTC
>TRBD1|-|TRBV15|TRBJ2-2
CATSSLTGQVNTGELFF
TGTGCCACCAGCAGCCTGACGGGACAGGTTAACACCGGGGAGCTGTTTTTT
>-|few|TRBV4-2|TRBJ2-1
CASSHGSASSYNEQFF
TGTGCCAGCAGCCACGGTAGTGCTAGCTCCTACAATGAGCAGTTCTTC
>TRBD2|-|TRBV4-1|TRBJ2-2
CASSHQPRRGDTGELFF
TGCGCCAGCAGCCATCAGCCTCGGCGGGGGGACACCGGGGAGCTGTTTTTT
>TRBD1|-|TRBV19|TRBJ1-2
CASSIGQGRLYGYTF
TGTGCCAGTAGTATAGGACAGGGAAGACTCTATGGCTACACCTTC
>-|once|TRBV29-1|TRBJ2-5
CSVDPGDQETQYF
TGCAGCGTTGACCCGGGAGACCAAGAGACCCAGTACTTC
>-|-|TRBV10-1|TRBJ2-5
CASSDSEQETQYF
TGCGCCAGCAGTGATAGCGAGCAAGAGACCCAGTACTTC
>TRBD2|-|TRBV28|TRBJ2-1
CASTEPRLAGGSYNEQFF
TGTGCCAGCACCGAACCCCGGCTAGCGGGGGGCTCCTACAATGAGCAGTTCTTC
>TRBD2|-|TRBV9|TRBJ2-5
CASSEGGGMRETQYF
TGTGCCAGCAGCGAGGGCGGGGGGATGAGGGAGACCCAGTACTTC
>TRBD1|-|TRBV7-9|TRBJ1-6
CASSLTGGSYNSPLHF
TGTGCCAGCAGCTTAACAGGGGGCTCTTATAATTCACCCCTCCACTTT
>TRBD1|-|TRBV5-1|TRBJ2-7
CASSLKGQAHEQYF
TGCGCCAGCAGCCTAAAGGGACAGGCCCACGAGCAGTACTTC
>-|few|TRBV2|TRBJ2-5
CAGGWETQYF
TGTGCTGGGGGCTGGGAGACCCAGTACTTC
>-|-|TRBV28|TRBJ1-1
CASNSGLNTEAFF
TGTGCCAGCAACTCAGGGTTAAACACTGAAGCTTTCTTT
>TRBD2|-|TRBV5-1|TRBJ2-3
CASSHTSGVDTQYF
TGCGCCAGCAGCCATACTAGCGGGGTAGATACGCAGTATTTT
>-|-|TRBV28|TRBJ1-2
CASSLRRQGFYTF
TGTGCCAGCAGTTTACGTAGGCAGGGATTTTACACCTTC
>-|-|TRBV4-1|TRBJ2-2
CASSQGATGELFF
TGCGCCAGCAGCCAAGGAGCCACCGGGGAGCTGTTTTTT
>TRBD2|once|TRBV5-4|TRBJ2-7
CASSSPRTSGLYEQYF
TGTGCCAGCAGCTCCCCACGGACTAGCGGGTTGTACGAGCAGTACTTC
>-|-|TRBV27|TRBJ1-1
CASSPRRNTEAFF
TGTGCCAGCAGTCCGCGGCGGAACACTGAAGCTTTCTTT
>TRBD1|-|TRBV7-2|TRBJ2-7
CASSSGGRGTYEQYF
TGTGCCAGCAGCTCCGGCGGCAGGGGGACCTACGAGCAGTACTTC
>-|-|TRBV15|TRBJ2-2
CATSRDLNTGELFF
TGTGCCACCAGCAGAGACCTAAACACCGGGGAGCTGTTTTTT
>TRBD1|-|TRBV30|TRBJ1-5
CAWSVRTGIIQPQHF
TGTGCCTGGAGTGTACGGACAGGGATTATTCAGCCCCAGCATTTT
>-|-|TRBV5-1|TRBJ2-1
CASSLSQTPVYNEQFF
TGCGCCAGCAGCTTGTCTCAAACGCCGGTATACAATGAGCAGTTCTTC
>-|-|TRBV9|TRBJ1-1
CASSVQGLDTEAFF
TGTGCCAGCAGCGTTCAGGGATTGGACACTGAAGCTTTCTTT
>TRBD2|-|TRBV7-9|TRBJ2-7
CASSLGGVEQYF
TGTGCCAGCAGCTTGGGAGGGGTCGAGCAGTACTTC
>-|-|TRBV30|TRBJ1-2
CAWSVSAEYGYTF
TGTGCCTGGAGTGTTAGCGCAGAATATGGCTACACCTTC
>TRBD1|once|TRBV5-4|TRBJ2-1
CASSPLTGGVGYNEQFF
TGTGCCAGCAGCCCATTGACAGGGGGAGTGGGCTACAATGAGCAGTTCTTC
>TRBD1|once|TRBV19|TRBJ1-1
CASSPGQGRMNTEAFF
TGTGCCAGTAGTCCCGGACAGGGTCGGATGAACACTGAAGCTTTCTTT
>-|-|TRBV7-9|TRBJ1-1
CASSLSPTGGTEAFF
TGTGCCAGCAGCTTATCCCCGACAGGCGGGACTGAAGCTTTCTTT
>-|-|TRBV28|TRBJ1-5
CASSFLEAEYNQPQHF
TGTGCCAGCAGTTTTCTAGAGGCAGAGTACAATCAGCCCCAGCATTTT
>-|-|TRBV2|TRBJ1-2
CASITGYGYTF
TGTGCCAGCATAACTGGCTATGGCTACACCTTC
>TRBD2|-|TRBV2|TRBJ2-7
CASREDSYEQYF
TGTGCCAGTCGGGAGGATTCCTACGAGCAGTACTTC
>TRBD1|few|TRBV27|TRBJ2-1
CASRDRAIYNEQFF
TGTGCCAGCAGGGACAGGGCGATTTACAATGAGCAGTTCTTC